This T cell receptor beta chain emerged from a study of Ad26.COV2.S vaccination and SARS-CoV-2 variants. Study information: Enrollment placed the donor in the COV1001 Ad26.COV2.S trial arm. Ad26.COV2.S was injected intramuscularly once or twice, 56 days apart.

Specified treatment: around 19 received Ad26.COV2.S at low or high dose, single or two shots; 5 received placebo; per-sample allocation not given. Samples came from day 63 after the first vaccine or placebo injection. CDR1 and CDR2 from the germline V gene are SNHLY and FYNNEI. Trimming cost V 4 bases and J 15 bases; bases outside gene matches: 14. The CDR3 contains 15 residues. Assay used: immunoSEQ multiplex PCR; TCRdb lists only in-frame clones, some missing. The sample contains 440,000 or so clones, roughly 87% of which appear only once. The J gene is TRBJ2-1, the V gene TRBV2, with 11 bases identical to TRBD2. The starting material was peripheral blood, obtained in a trial of Ad26.COV2.S vaccine versus placebo. The clonotype was recovered from a person between 18 and 60 years old who received the Ad26.COV2.S COVID-19 vaccine or a placebo. The CDR3 sequence: CASSAGLAGSSVLFF. The CDR3 DNA sequence: TGTGCCAGCAGTGCCGGACTAGCGGGCAGCTCGGTTCTGTTCTTC.